These 27 T cell receptor beta chains originate from one sample sequenced in a study of cytomegalovirus exposure and HLA in healthy donors. In the PCR, 60 Vbeta and 13 Jbeta primers were used. The assay was immunoSEQ multiplex PCR, and TCRdb's table has in-frame clones only and misses some. The sample lists more than 130,000 clones, around 82% occurring once. Sequenced input: PBMCs. The receptors were gathered from a man aged 40-50 years in good health and CMV-seropositive.

This clone was counted a few times. V gene TRBV6-5 combines with J gene TRBJ2-5; possibly TRBD2 for D (5 bases). The germline CDR1 and CDR2 sequences are MNHEY and SVGAGI. This CDR3 region has 13 residues. V was clipped by 2 bases and J by 11 bases, with 15 bases between them. CDR3 DNA sequence: TGTGCCAGCAGTTACAATCTTCGGGGTGAGCAGTACTTC. Translating gives CASSYNLRGEQYF.

The chain has TRBV7-2 and TRBJ2-3; D perhaps matches TRBD2 (5 bases). CDR3 length: 12 amino acids. Deletions cut 1 base from V and 6 bases from J, with 5 bases between. Per the germline V gene, CDR1 is SGHTA and CDR2 is FQGNSA. This CDR3 reads CASSLGRDTQYF. For the CDR3, the DNA is TGTGCCAGCAGCTTAGGGAGGGATACGCAGTATTTT.

The chain uses TRBV4-2 and TRBJ1-6; D is perhaps TRBD1 (5 bases). The germline gives CDR1 LGHNA, CDR2 YNFKEQ. The germline V and J ends were trimmed by 1 base and 0 bases, with 19 bases remaining between them. The CDR3 consists of 20 residues. CDR3: CASSQAAGGGASSYNSPLHF. The CDR3 DNA sequence: TGTGCCAGCAGCCAAGCGGCAGGAGGAGGGGCAAGCTCCTATAATTCACCCCTCCACTTT.

The rearrangement joins TRBV25-1 to TRBJ1-2; 8 bases are shared with TRBD1. The length of the CDR3 is 15 residues. V lost 3 bases and J lost 0; bases outside the gene matches: 3. Germline V gene sequence: CDR1 MGHDK, CDR2 SYGVNS. CDR3 in DNA: TGTGCCAGCAGTGACTACAGGGGGACTAACTATGGCTACACCTTC. It encodes CASSDYRGTNYGYTF.

Regarding this clone: The identical CDR3 is also encoded by other nucleotide sequences in the sample. The CDR3 DNA is TGTGCCAGCAGCGTAGGGCAGGGCCACTCCTACGAGCAGTACTTC. Residues: CASSVGQGHSYEQYF. The rearrangement links TRBV9 to TRBJ2-7; perhaps TRBD1 as D (5 bases). The CDR3 extends over 15 amino acids. Germline lookup yields CDR1 SGDLS and CDR2 YYNGEE. Deletions cut 0 bases from V and 0 bases from J, with 10 bases between.

V and J are TRBV30 and TRBJ1-1; a weak D match, TRBD1 (5 bases). The germline V gene has CDR1 GTSNPN and CDR2 SVGIG (reference sequence). V was shortened by 6 bases and J by 0 bases, with 8 bases between the two germline ends. The CDR3 loop spans 12 amino acids. The CDR3 bases are TGTGCCTGCCGGGGGGTGAACACTGAAGCTTTCTTT. Translation gives CACRGVNTEAFF. The full variable domain, in which reference TRBV30 and TRBJ1-1 provide the parts outside the CDR3, is SQTIHQWPATLVQPVGSPLSLECTVEGTSNPNLYWYRQAAGRGLQLLFYSVGIGQISSEVPQNLSASRPQDRQFILSSKKLLLSDSGFYLCACRGVNTEAFFGQGTRLTVV.

This chain joins TRBV7-2 and TRBJ2-7, with 9 bases that match TRBD2. Germline CDR1 is SGHTA and CDR2 is FQGNSA. V shed 5 bases, J shed 5 bases, and the junction held 10 bases outside the gene matches. This CDR3 spans 15 amino acids. Here the CDR3 DNA reads TGTGCCAGCAGCACTGCCAGCGGGAGGACCCACGAGCAGTACTTC. Residues: CASSTASGRTHEQYF.

This clone was observed a handful of times. V usage is TRBV4-1 and J usage is TRBJ1-4, with 9 bases lining up with TRBD1. J gave up 7 bases and V 6 bases, and 12 bases lay outside the gene matches. The germline V gene encodes CDR1 MGHRA and CDR2 YSYEKL. This CDR3 is built from 16 residues. The CDR3 coding sequence is TGCGCCAGCAGTCAGGTTACAGGGGGCGCGAGTGAAAAACTGTTTTTT. Translated: CASSQVTGGASEKLFF.

V usage is TRBV11-3 and J usage is TRBJ2-5; 8 bases are shared with TRBD1. Germline loops: CDR1 SGHNT, CDR2 YENEEA. V gave up 5 bases and J gave up 2 bases; unmatched junction bases: 10. CDR3 length: 16 residues. The CDR3 coding sequence is TGTGCCAGCAGCCCCCGGACAGGGAAGAAGCAAGAGACCCAGTACTTC. It specifies CASSPRTGKKQETQYF.

The chain uses TRBV7-8 and TRBJ1-1; D is possibly TRBD1 (5 bases). CDR1 and CDR2 (germline): SGHVS, FQNEAQ. The CDR3 is 17 residues long. V was shortened by 7 bases and J by 0 bases, with 21 bases between the two germline ends. This chain's CDR3 is CASTRETAMRMNTEAFF. CDR3 sequence (DNA): TGTGCCAGCACTAGAGAGACAGCCATGAGGATGAACACTGAAGCTTTCTTT.

V is TRBV5-1 and J is TRBJ2-1; 10 bases fit TRBD2. J gave up 6 bases and V 4 bases, and 22 bases lay outside the gene matches. The CDR3 is 20 amino acids. Per the germline V gene, CDR1 is SGHRS and CDR2 is YFSETQ. The CDR3 spells CASSPREGSGRLASGNEQFF. CDR3 coding DNA: TGCGCCAGCAGCCCACGCGAGGGTAGCGGGAGGTTGGCCTCGGGCAATGAGCAGTTCTTC. Filled out from reference TRBV5-1 and TRBJ2-1, the complete variable domain reads KAGVTQTPRYLIKTRGQQVTLSCSPISGHRSVSWYQQTPGQGLQFLFEYFSETQRNKGNFPGRFSGRQFSNSRSEMNVSTLELGDSALYLCASSPREGSGRLASGNEQFFGPGTRLTVL.

This chain uses TRBV7-6 with TRBJ2-3; 11 nucleotides line up with TRBD2. The V segment lost 5 bases and the J segment 0 bases; nucleotides outside the gene matches: 1. The CDR3 is 15 amino acids. The germline gives CDR1 SGHVS, CDR2 FNYEAQ. In DNA form, the CDR3 reads TGTGCCAGCAGCCGGACTAGCGGGAGCACAGATACGCAGTATTTT. It encodes CASSRTSGSTDTQYF.

This chain links TRBV11-2 with TRBJ2-7; 9 nucleotides align to TRBD2. The CDR3 extends over 15 amino acids. V shed 1 base and J 3 bases; nucleotides not matched to a gene: 4. Germline assignment: CDR1 SGHAT and CDR2 FQNNGV. The CDR3 DNA follows: TGTGCCAGCAGCTTAGGGCCTAGCGGGGACTACGAGCAGTACTTC. It encodes CASSLGPSGDYEQYF.

This clone was detected only once. The chain has TRBV2 and TRBJ1-2, with a possible D match to TRBD1 (5 bases). CDR3 length: 15 amino acids. The V gene's germline CDR1 is SNHLY and CDR2 FYNNEI. Trimming took 1 base from V and 5 from J, leaving 14 bases between them. The CDR3 spells CASSEVHQGTYGYTF. CDR3 in DNA: TGTGCCAGCAGTGAAGTTCATCAGGGTACTTATGGCTACACCTTC.

This clone was observed a handful of times. The V gene is TRBV5-6, the J gene TRBJ2-1; 7 bases align to TRBD2. Trimming at V came to 0 bases and at J to 7 bases, leaving 7 bases not matched to a gene. Looked up from germline, CDR1 is SGHDT and CDR2 is YYEEEE. The CDR3 runs to 15 residues. The CDR3 loop is CASSLERGSGNEQFF. As DNA, the CDR3 is TGTGCCAGCAGCTTGGAGCGGGGTAGTGGGAATGAGCAGTTCTTC.

The chain is built from TRBV7-2 and TRBJ1-6; D not resolved. This CDR3 comprises 11 residues. Germline V gene data show CDR1 as SGHTA and CDR2 as FQGNSA. The V gene lost 2 bases and the J gene lost 10 bases, with 3 bases spanning the gap. CDR3 loop: CASSLTSPLHF. In nucleotides, the CDR3 is TGTGCCAGCAGCTTAACATCACCCCTCCACTTT.

The chain recombines TRBV27 with TRBJ2-5, with TRBD1 matching 8 bases. Germline V lookup: CDR1 MNHEY, CDR2 SMNVEV (reference sequence). CDR3 size: 14 residues. Trimming cost V 0 bases and J 3 bases; bases outside gene matches: 0. The CDR3 loop is CASSLSTGEETQYF. The CDR3 DNA is TGTGCCAGCAGTTTATCGACAGGGGAAGAGACCCAGTACTTC.

This chain uses TRBV6-6 with TRBJ2-7; possible D gene TRBD2, 6 bases. Germline V gene data show CDR1 as MNHNY and CDR2 as SVGAGI (reference sequence). The V gene lost 5 bases and the J gene lost 1 base, with 18 bases spanning the gap. This CDR3 spans 16 amino acids. CDR3 residues: CASSPLWGDGSYEQYF. In DNA form, the CDR3 reads TGTGCCAGCAGTCCCCTTTGGGGGGACGGATCCTACGAGCAGTACTTC.

The rearrangement links TRBV6-1 to TRBJ2-2; D gene unclear. Germline V gene lookup returns CDR1 MNHNS and CDR2 SASEGT. This CDR3 has 13 residues. V lost 6 bases to trimming and J lost 4 bases, with 9 bases between them. Here the CDR3 reads CASRERLTGELFF. The CDR3 DNA is TGTGCCAGCAGGGAGAGACTCACCGGGGAGCTGTTTTTT.

The chain couples TRBV19 to TRBJ2-5, with 7 positions matching TRBD1. The V gene end was trimmed by 7 bases and the J gene end by 0 bases; junction bases not matched to a gene: 14. Germline V gene data show CDR1 as LNHDA and CDR2 as SQIVND (reference sequence). The CDR3 spans 17 residues. The CDR3 DNA follows: TGTGCCAGTAACCGTAGCCGGGACAGAGTGTACCAAGAGACCCAGTACTTC. It specifies CASNRSRDRVYQETQYF.

The J gene is TRBJ2-7, the V gene TRBV14; D is unresolved. Germline V gives CDR1 SGHDN, CDR2 FVKESK. The CDR3 has 14 amino acids. Trimming removed 3 bases at V and 0 bases at J, with 9 bases between. The CDR3 DNA follows: TGTGCCAGCAGCCATTTACAGAGCTCCTACGAGCAGTACTTC. It translates to CASSHLQSSYEQYF.

The V and J genes are TRBV19 and TRBJ1-1; TRBD1 agrees at 9 bases. Germline CDR1 reads LNHDA; CDR2 reads SQIVND (reference sequence). V gave up 6 bases and J gave up 5 bases; unmatched junction bases: 4. The CDR3 runs to 13 residues. The CDR3: CASSRDRVTEAFF. The CDR3 bases are TGTGCCAGTAGCCGGGACAGGGTGACTGAAGCTTTCTTT. The full variable domain, completed using reference TRBV19 and TRBJ1-1, is DGGITQSPKYLFRKEGQNVTLSCEQNLNHDAMYWYRQDPGQGLRLIYYSQIVNDFQKGDIAEGYSVSREKKESFPLTVTSAQKNPTAFYLCASSRDRVTEAFFGQGTRLTVV.

The J gene is TRBJ2-7, the V gene TRBV18; D is possibly TRBD2 (7 bases). The CDR3 totals 15 residues. Between the trimmed V and J ends, which lost 3 bases and 3 bases, there was a span of 15 bases. Per the germline V gene, CDR1 is KGHSH and CDR2 is LQKENI. The CDR3 protein is CASSPDWGGLYEQYF. The CDR3 nucleotides are TGTGCCAGCTCACCCGACTGGGGGGGCCTCTACGAGCAGTACTTC. Looking up the rest from reference TRBV18 and TRBJ2-7 gives the full variable domain: NAGVMQNPRHLVRRRGQEARLRCSPMKGHSHVYWYRQLPEEGLKFMVYLQKENIIDESGMPKERFSAEFPKEGPSILRIQQVVRGDSAAYFCASSPDWGGLYEQYFGPGTRLTVT.

The CDR3 DNA reads TGCGCCAGCAGCTTGGGGGCAGAGACCCAGTACTTC. It translates to CASSLGAETQYF. The gene calls are TRBV5-1 and TRBJ2-5; no reliable D call. Trimming took 0 bases from V and 4 from J, leaving 4 bases between them. This CDR3 comprises 12 residues. Germline V gene lookup returns CDR1 SGHRS and CDR2 YFSETQ.

This chain links TRBV6-6 with TRBJ2-1, with a tentative D call TRBD2 (6 bases). Germline CDR1 is MNHNY and CDR2 is SVGAGI (reference sequence). The CDR3 sequence is 16 residues long. V lost 6 bases and J lost 5, with 20 bases in between. The CDR3 nucleotides read TGTGCCAGCAGCGACCATCAGGGCGGGGCGCACAATGAGCAGTTCTTC. Its translation: CASSDHQGGAHNEQFF.

This clone has a handful of counts. The genes are TRBV7-6 and TRBJ1-1, with 10 positions matching TRBD1. The ends lost 4 bases at V and 8 bases at J; junction bases unmatched: 16. CDR1 and CDR2 from the germline V gene are SGHVS and FNYEAQ. The CDR3 runs to 17 residues. CDR3 DNA sequence: TGTGCCAGCAGCTCCGAAAGACAGGGGGCCCTAGCCACCGAAGCTTTCTTT. Translated, it gives CASSSERQGALATEAFF. The full variable domain, its missing parts supplied by reference TRBV7-6 and TRBJ1-1, is GAGVSQSPRYKVTKRGQDVALRCDPISGHVSLYWYRQALGQGPEFLTYFNYEAQQDKSGLPNDRFSAERPEGSISTLTIQRTEQRDSAMYRCASSSERQGALATEAFFGQGTRLTVV.

The genes are TRBV15 and TRBJ1-5, with 10 bases aligning to TRBD1. The CDR3 is made up of 15 amino acids. Germline V CDR1 and CDR2: LNHNV, YYDKDF (reference sequence). V was pared by 2 bases and J by 7 bases, with 5 bases of the junction left unmatched. The CDR3: CATSRRQGAEQPQHF. The CDR3 DNA reads as TGTGCCACCAGCAGACGACAGGGGGCAGAGCAGCCCCAGCATTTT.